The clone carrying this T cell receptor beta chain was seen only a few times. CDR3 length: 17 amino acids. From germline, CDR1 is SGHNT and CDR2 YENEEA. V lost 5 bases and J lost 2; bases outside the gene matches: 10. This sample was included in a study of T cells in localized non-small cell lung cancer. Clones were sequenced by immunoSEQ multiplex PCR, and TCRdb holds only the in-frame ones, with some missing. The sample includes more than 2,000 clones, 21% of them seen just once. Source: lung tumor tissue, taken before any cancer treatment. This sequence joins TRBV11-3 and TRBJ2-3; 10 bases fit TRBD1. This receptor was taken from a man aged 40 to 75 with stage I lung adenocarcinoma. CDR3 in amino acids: CASSRLGTGENTDTQYF. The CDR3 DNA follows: TGTGCCAGCAGCCGCCTGGGGACAGGGGAAAACACAGATACGCAGTATTTT.